What follows are 19 T cell receptor beta chains derived from one specimen sequenced in a study of blood T cell repertoires in COVID-19. Assay: immunoSEQ multiplex PCR; the TCRdb copy retains only in-frame clones and omits some. This sample has about 59,000 clones, with more than 75% found just once. The sample was peripheral blood. These receptors were obtained from a man aged 55-75 years with acute or convalescent COVID-19.

V gene TRBV3-1 (or the pseudogene TRBV3-2) combines with J gene TRBJ2-1; D gene ambiguous. There are 12 residues in the CDR3. CDR1 and CDR2 from the germline V gene are LGHDT and YNNKEL (reference sequence). The germline V and J ends were trimmed by 4 bases and 6 bases, with 7 bases remaining between them. CDR3 residues: CASSRSSNEQFF. CDR3 nucleotides: TGTGCCAGCAGCCGATCGAGCAATGAGCAGTTCTTC.

The rearrangement uses TRBV7-2 and TRBJ2-7, with 7 bases identical to TRBD1. The V segment lost 4 bases and the J segment 4 bases; nucleotides outside the gene matches: 7. Per germline, CDR1 SGHTA and CDR2 FQGNSA. The CDR3 length is 14 residues. CDR3 sequence: CASSSNRGRYEQYF. As DNA, the CDR3 is TGTGCCAGCAGCTCGAACAGGGGCAGGTACGAGCAGTACTTC.

CDR3 DNA sequence: TGCGCCAGCAGCTTGGGACCGGGGAACCAAGAGACCCAGTACTTC. Translated, it gives CASSLGPGNQETQYF. V gene TRBV5-1 combines with J gene TRBJ2-5; D might be TRBD2 (5 bases). The length of the CDR3 is 15 residues. Trimming stripped 0 bases from V and 0 bases from J, with 9 bases between. Germline V lookup: CDR1 SGHRS, CDR2 YFSETQ.

The chain links TRBV3-1 (or the pseudogene TRBV3-2) to TRBJ2-1; TRBD2 aligns across 14 bases. The length of the CDR3 is 15 residues. Germline-derived CDR1 and CDR2 are LGHDT and YNNKEL (reference sequence). The V gene end was trimmed by 4 bases and the J gene end by 10 bases; junction bases not matched to a gene: 6. CDR3 loop: CASSRLGTSGGEQFF. The CDR3, as DNA: TGTGCCAGCAGCCGCCTCGGGACTAGCGGGGGAGAGCAGTTCTTC.

This clone was found once. The chain carries TRBV6-6 and TRBJ2-5; TRBD2 might be the D (6 bases). V dropped 6 bases and J dropped 5 bases, with 19 bases sitting between them. The CDR3 has 15 amino acids. The germline gives CDR1 MNHNY, CDR2 SVGAGI (reference sequence). The chain's CDR3 is CASSGPPGLVETQYF. In DNA, the CDR3 is TGTGCCAGCAGCGGCCCCCCGGGACTTGTGGAGACCCAGTACTTC.

This sequence joins TRBV6-2 or TRBV6-3 and TRBJ2-2; 9 bases align to TRBD1. V lost 5 bases, J lost 1 base, and 5 bases stayed unmatched. This CDR3 is 16 amino acids long. The germline CDR1 and CDR2 sequences are MNHEY and SVGEGT. DNA of the CDR3: TGTGCCAGCAGTACCCGACAGGGGGGGAACACCGGGGAGCTGTTTTTT. Translating gives CASSTRQGGNTGELFF.

The chain employs TRBV9 and TRBJ2-1, with TRBD2 matching over 7 bases. CDR3 length: 16 amino acids. V shed 0 bases, J shed 7 bases, and the junction held 10 bases outside the gene matches. In germline, CDR1 is SGDLS, CDR2 YYNGEE. CDR3 sequence: CASSVARAGRGNEQFF. As DNA, the CDR3 is TGTGCCAGCAGCGTAGCTAGGGCAGGGAGGGGTAATGAGCAGTTCTTC.

The rearrangement joins TRBV6-6 to TRBJ2-3; 11 bases are a match to TRBD2. CDR3 size: 18 residues. V dropped 5 bases and J dropped 1; count of bases not matched to a gene: 11. Germline values: CDR1 MNHNY, CDR2 SVGAGI (reference sequence). CDR3 residues: CASSPGTSGPPGTDTQYF. For the CDR3, the DNA is TGTGCCAGCAGTCCCGGGACTAGCGGCCCTCCCGGCACAGATACGCAGTATTTT.

This clone has a handful of counts. The chain couples TRBV24-1 to TRBJ2-2; 11 nucleotides agree with TRBD1. The germline V gene encodes CDR1 KGHDR and CDR2 SFDVKD. The V and J ends lost 9 bases and 6 bases, in that order; junction bases with no gene match: 5. The CDR3 spans 14 residues. The DNA of the CDR3 is TGTGCCACCCGAGGACAGGGGGCATCCGGGGAGCTGTTTTTT. Translating it yields CATRGQGASGELFF.

The genes are TRBV2 and TRBJ1-5; D ambiguous. Looked up from germline, CDR1 is SNHLY and CDR2 is FYNNEI. The CDR3 extends over 13 amino acids. Trimming left V 7 bases short and J 2 bases short, with 9 bases between. CDR3 sequence (DNA): TGTGCCAGCATTAGGGAGGGCAATCAGCCCCAGCATTTT. Its protein is CASIREGNQPQHF.

The rearrangement links TRBV14 to TRBJ2-1; 9 nucleotides align to TRBD2. The CDR3 runs to 15 residues. J gave up 1 base and V 3 bases, and 1 base lay outside the gene matches. CDR1 SGHDN and CDR2 FVKESK come from the germline V gene. CDR3 amino acids: CASSQLAGSYNEQFF. CDR3 in DNA: TGTGCCAGCAGCCAGCTAGCGGGGTCCTACAATGAGCAGTTCTTC.

The chain employs TRBV9 and TRBJ1-4; TRBD1 agrees at 8 bases. CDR1 SGDLS and CDR2 YYNGEE come from the germline V gene. With V trimmed by 3 bases and J by 8 bases, 3 bases remained unmatched. The CDR3 contains 13 residues. CDR3 region: CASSGTGREKLFF. CDR3 in DNA: TGTGCCAGCAGCGGGACAGGGCGGGAAAAACTGTTTTTT. Using reference TRBV9 and TRBJ1-4 for the parts outside the CDR3, the full variable domain is DSGVTQTPKHLITATGQRVTLRCSPRSGDLSVYWYQQSLDQGLQFLIQYYNGEERAKGNILERFSAQQFPDLHSELNLSSLELGDSALYFCASSGTGREKLFFGSGTQLSVL.

The chain carries TRBV28 and TRBJ1-6; weak D call: TRBD1 (6 bases). Germline CDR1 reads MDHEN; CDR2 reads SYDVKM. The CDR3 is made up of 13 amino acids. The ends were cut back, 10 bases at V and 6 bases at J, with 13 bases in the middle. CDR3 residues: CATLGAVNSPLHF. CDR3 nucleotide sequence: TGTGCCACCCTGGGGGCAGTTAATTCACCCCTCCACTTT.

Relative to its sample, this clone is medium-sized (0.01 to 0.1%). V usage is TRBV6-6 and J usage is TRBJ1-1; D is undetermined. V was cut by 8 bases and J by 6 bases, with 10 bases left in between. CDR1 is MNHNY and CDR2 is SVGAGI in the germline V gene (reference sequence). This CDR3 is 11 amino acids long. The CDR3 DNA follows: TGTGCCAGCGTCGGTATCTCTGAAGCTTTCTTT. Protein product: CASVGISEAFF.

The rearrangement uses TRBV23-1 and TRBJ2-6, with a possible D match to TRBD1 (5 bases). TRBV23-1 is identified as an open reading frame with a role that is uncertain. V was shortened by 2 bases and J by 0 bases, with 14 bases between the two germline ends. The length of the CDR3 is 18 residues. CDR3 in DNA: TGCGCCAGCAGTCAACCATACAGGTTTTACTCTGGGGCCAACGTCCTGACTTTC. This sequence encodes CASSQPYRFYSGANVLTF.

The V gene is TRBV23-1, the J gene TRBJ1-2; no firm D call. TRBV23-1 counts as an open reading frame of uncertain function. This CDR3 is built from 15 residues. V was cut by 1 base and J by 6 bases, with 15 bases left in between. The CDR3 DNA reads as TGCGCCAGCAGTCAATTGATTGGAGGAGTACATGGCTACACCTTC. Translation: CASSQLIGGVHGYTF.

The V call is TRBV5-7, the J call TRBJ1-3; D is ambiguous. TRBV5-7 belongs to the ORF category, with a function that is uncertain. This CDR3 is 15 amino acids long. V was trimmed by 1 base and J by 0 bases, leaving 8 bases between them. CDR3 bases: TGTGCCAGCAGCTTGCTATCTAGCTCTGGAAACACCATATATTTT. This sequence encodes CASSLLSSSGNTIYF.

The genes are TRBV19 and TRBJ2-3; 12 nucleotides align to TRBD2. The junction had 7 bases not matched to a gene; V was cut back by 10 bases and J by 2 bases. In germline, CDR1 is LNHDA, CDR2 SQIVND (reference sequence). There are 15 residues in the CDR3. CDR3 sequence reads: CATRTSGIHTDTQYF. The CDR3 nucleotides are TGTGCCACCAGGACTAGCGGGATACACACAGATACGCAGTATTTT. The entire variable domain, with the rest obtained from reference TRBV19 and TRBJ2-3, is as follows: DGGITQSPKYLFRKEGQNVTLSCEQNLNHDAMYWYRQDPGQGLRLIYYSQIVNDFQKGDIAEGYSVSREKKESFPLTVTSAQKNPTAFYLCATRTSGIHTDTQYFGPGTRLTVL.

The V and J genes are TRBV4-2 and TRBJ1-4; D may be TRBD1 (5 bases). This CDR3 contains 18 residues. Germline CDR1 is LGHNA and CDR2 is YNFKEQ. V gave up 0 bases and J gave up 4 bases, with 18 bases separating them. The CDR3 region is CASSQDEVGAGRNEKLFF. Written as DNA, the CDR3 is TGTGCCAGCAGCCAAGACGAGGTTGGGGCAGGGCGTAATGAAAAACTGTTTTTT.